This TCR beta chain comes out of a study of T-cell reconstitution after alpha-beta-depleted transplantation in children. Whole-study findings and limits: For some patients, TCRbeta diversity was high at day 60 because of recipient T cells and thymic progenitors that survived.

Unique molecular identifiers were incorporated into the prepared TCRbeta library. Each CDR3 protein gets one entry after TCRdb re-called the PCR reads with MiXCR. Of tens of thousands of distinct CDR3 sequences in the sample, 5.5% to 7.5% were seen once. The CDR3 extends over 13 amino acids. V gave up 5 bases and J gave up 6 bases, with 14 bases separating them. Germline CDR1 DFQATT, CDR2 SNEGSKA (reference sequence). In its sample, this clonotype was seen many times. Its specificity is not known. The source of this sequence is a female patient aged 2 to 10 who had a stem cell transplant for aplastic anemia, so the T cells may come from the graft donor. Sequenced material: PBMCs, mostly from graft donor cells, taken 60 days after TCRalphabeta/CD19-depleted stem cell transplant. The chain recombines TRBV20-1 with TRBJ2-4, with D possibly being TRBD2 (6 bases). The CDR3 spells CSASGLTVNIQYF. CDR3 nucleotide sequence: TGCAGTGCTTCGGGACTCACGGTAAACATTCAGTACTTC.